Listed here are 30 T cell receptor beta chains from one sample, sequenced in a study of CD8+ T cells in alopecia areata. Reverse transcription of extracted RNA yielded cDNA, which provided the sequencing template. Generated by immunoSEQ multiplex PCR, the TCRdb table keeps only in-frame clones and is missing some. There are 200,000 to 250,000 clones in the sample; less than 65% occur only once, and 4% to 5% lies in the top ten. Treatment meaning: oral pan-JAK inhibitor, 5-10 mg twice daily. Source: CD4+ T cells sorted from blood, taken at week 4, from a patient treated with tofacitinib. These receptors were collected from a human donor with alopecia areata.

This sequence joins TRBV27 and TRBJ1-6, with 7 bases identical to TRBD1. Unmatched junction bases numbered 6, after V lost 6 bases and J lost 10 bases. Germline values: CDR1 MNHEY, CDR2 SMNVEV (reference sequence). This CDR3 has 13 residues. CDR3 nucleotide sequence: TGTGCCAGCAGAGACAGGGTGAAATCACCCCTCCACTTT. Translating gives CASRDRVKSPLHF.

The chain carries TRBV4-1 and TRBJ1-2; tentative D call: TRBD1 (5 bases). The V gene's germline CDR1 is MGHRA and CDR2 YSYEKL. The CDR3 is 12 residues long. Trimming pared 6 bases from V and 8 bases from J, leaving 13 bases between. CDR3 in amino acids: CASRDGGEGYTF. Here the CDR3 DNA reads TGCGCCAGCAGGGACGGGGGTGAAGGCTACACCTTC.

The chain recombines TRBV27 with TRBJ1-2; the match to TRBD1 covers 10 bases. The V segment lost 5 bases and the J segment 4 bases; nucleotides outside the gene matches: 10. Germline CDR1 MNHEY, CDR2 SMNVEV (reference sequence). This CDR3 is built from 16 residues. DNA for the CDR3: TGTGCCAGCAGTCGGAAGACAGGGGGCGGCGGCTATGGCTACACCTTC. Its protein product is CASSRKTGGGGYGYTF.

This clone was seen only a few times. V gene TRBV5-1 combines with J gene TRBJ2-7, with no clear D. The germline V gene has CDR1 SGHRS and CDR2 YFSETQ. Trimming pared 4 bases from V and 4 bases from J, leaving 15 bases between. The CDR3 consists of 14 residues. The CDR3 is CASSPGLVGYEQYF. As DNA, the CDR3 is TGCGCCAGCAGCCCGGGCCTTGTAGGGTACGAGCAGTACTTC.

The chain joins TRBV5-1 to TRBJ1-2; possible D gene TRBD1, 6 bases. CDR3 length equals 15 residues. Germline V gene lookup returns CDR1 SGHRS and CDR2 YFSETQ. With 6 bases removed from V and 7 bases from J, the gap between germline ends came to 22 bases. The CDR3 is CASKTPGHRSSGYTF. The CDR3 coding sequence is TGCGCCAGCAAGACACCGGGACACCGCTCCAGTGGCTACACCTTC.

The V gene is TRBV29-1, the J gene TRBJ2-1; D is unresolved. Trimming took 2 bases from V and 6 from J, leaving 2 bases between them. This CDR3 spans 10 amino acids. Germline V gene sequence: CDR1 SQVTM, CDR2 ANQGSEA. The CDR3 reads CSVEFNEQFF. DNA for the CDR3: TGCAGCGTTGAATTCAATGAGCAGTTCTTC.

In DNA form, the CDR3 reads TGTGCCATCAGTGAGTGGAGGGTAAGGGGAGAAGAGACCCAGTACTTC. It codes for CAISEWRVRGEETQYF. V and J are TRBV10-3 and TRBJ2-5, with D perhaps matching TRBD2 (6 bases). The ends were cut back, 1 base at V and 3 bases at J, with 15 bases in the middle. Germline V gives CDR1 ENHRY, CDR2 SYGVKD. CDR3 size: 16 residues.

The chain has TRBV5-1 and TRBJ2-5, with D tentatively TRBD2 (6 bases). Looked up from germline, CDR1 is SGHRS and CDR2 is YFSETQ. CDR3 length: 13 residues. V was cut by 4 bases and J by 4 bases, with 11 bases left in between. The CDR3 region has the DNA TGCGCCAGCAGCCGGGGGTTTGGAGAGACCCAGTACTTC. This sequence encodes CASSRGFGETQYF.

This clone was found once. The rearrangement uses TRBV10-3 and TRBJ2-3; tentatively, D is TRBD1 (6 bases). This CDR3 spans 14 amino acids. V lost 6 bases, J lost 0 bases, and 10 bases lay in between. The germline V gene encodes CDR1 ENHRY and CDR2 SYGVKD. The CDR3 coding sequence is TGTGCCATCAGGCCCACAGGGAGCACAGATACGCAGTATTTT. Protein sequence: CAIRPTGSTDTQYF.

The genes are TRBV18 and TRBJ1-6; no firm D call. V was clipped by 2 bases and J by 5 bases, with 13 bases between them. Germline V CDR1 and CDR2: KGHSH, LQKENI. The CDR3 consists of 16 residues. The CDR3 here is CASSPSLPNNNSPLHF. The CDR3, as DNA: TGTGCCAGCTCACCAAGTTTGCCAAACAATAATTCACCCCTCCACTTT.

The V gene is TRBV27, the J gene TRBJ2-7; D is perhaps TRBD1 or TRBD2 (5 bases each). Looked up from germline, CDR1 is MNHEY and CDR2 is SMNVEV (reference sequence). With 4 bases removed from V and 4 bases from J, the gap between germline ends came to 11 bases. There are 13 residues in the CDR3. The CDR3 loop reads CASSSRGGYEQYF. CDR3 nucleotide sequence: TGTGCCAGCAGTTCTCGGGGCGGGTACGAGCAGTACTTC.

V gene TRBV19 combines with J gene TRBJ2-6; D not resolved. This CDR3 spans 14 amino acids. CDR1 and CDR2 from the germline V gene are LNHDA and SQIVND (reference sequence). V was clipped by 4 bases and J by 0 bases, with 4 bases between them. This CDR3 reads CASSRASGANVLTF. The CDR3 DNA follows: TGTGCCAGTAGTAGGGCCTCTGGGGCCAACGTCCTGACTTTC.

The chain is built from TRBV4-1 and TRBJ1-1; D gene ambiguous. The germline V gene has CDR1 MGHRA and CDR2 YSYEKL. The V gene lost 3 bases and the J gene lost 0 bases, with 5 bases spanning the gap. CDR3 length equals 13 residues. CDR3 amino acids: CASSQSVNTEAFF. The DNA for the CDR3 is TGCGCCAGCAGCCAGTCCGTGAACACTGAAGCTTTCTTT.

The V gene is TRBV7-2, the J gene TRBJ1-6, with D hard to call. Germline CDR1 SGHTA, CDR2 FQGNSA. This CDR3 comprises 13 residues. Trimming cost V 2 bases and J 7 bases, with 6 bases left between them. The CDR3 region is CASSLRGNSPLHF. The CDR3 DNA is TGTGCCAGCAGCTTACGAGGGAATTCACCCCTCCACTTT. The whole variable domain, remainder taken from reference TRBV7-2 and TRBJ1-6, is GAGVSQSPSNKVTEKGKDVELRCDPISGHTALYWYRQSLGQGLEFLIYFQGNSAPDKSGLPSDRFSAERTGGSVSTLTIQRTQQEDSAVYLCASSLRGNSPLHFGNGTRLTVT.

CDR3 coding DNA: TGTGCCAGCAGCCTACAGGGTATGAACACTGAAGCTTTCTTT. Translation gives CASSLQGMNTEAFF. The chain is built from TRBV7-2 and TRBJ1-1; tentative D call: TRBD1 (6 bases). CDR1 is SGHTA, CDR2 FQGNSA, per germline. Trimming took 5 bases from V and 0 from J, leaving 10 bases between them. The CDR3 covers 14 residues.

The genes are TRBV7-9 and TRBJ2-5, with 8 bases aligning to TRBD2. Per germline, CDR1 SEHNR and CDR2 FQNEAQ (reference sequence). The V gene end was trimmed by 1 base and the J gene end by 4 bases; junction bases not matched to a gene: 5. CDR3 size: 15 residues. In DNA form, the CDR3 reads TGTGCCAGCAGCTTAGGCCGGGGGGGTTTAGAGACCCAGTACTTC. As protein: CASSLGRGGLETQYF.

The chain employs TRBV30 and TRBJ2-1; 10 bases line up with TRBD2. Per the germline V gene, CDR1 is GTSNPN and CDR2 is SVGIG (reference sequence). This CDR3 region has 11 residues. V dropped 2 bases and J dropped 16; count of bases not matched to a gene: 5. CDR3 protein: CAWSRLAGEFF. Written as DNA, the CDR3 is TGTGCCTGGAGTCGACTAGCGGGTGAATTCTTC.

The V and J genes are TRBV5-1 and TRBJ2-5; 12 bases fit TRBD2. The CDR3 covers 18 residues. The J segment lost 0 bases and the V segment lost 0 bases, leaving 6 bases of the junction unmatched. Per germline, CDR1 SGHRS and CDR2 YFSETQ. CDR3 sequence (DNA): TGCGCCAGCAGCTTGGGGCTAGCGGGGGGGCCGTACCAAGAGACCCAGTACTTC. This sequence encodes CASSLGLAGGPYQETQYF.

As DNA, the CDR3 is TGTGCCAGCAGTTCTCGGGCACAGGCCTACGAGCAGTACTTC. This sequence encodes CASSSRAQAYEQYF. The rearrangement joins TRBV27 to TRBJ2-7, with D possibly matching TRBD1 (5 bases). This CDR3 region has 14 residues. Germline V gives CDR1 MNHEY, CDR2 SMNVEV (reference sequence). V lost 4 bases, J lost 2 bases, and 12 bases lay in between.

The chain's CDR3 is CASSASTGNYGYTF. The CDR3 DNA follows: TGTGCCAGCAGCGCTTCGACGGGGAACTATGGCTACACCTTC. The chain combines TRBV9 with TRBJ1-2, with D hard to call. Trimming removed 3 bases at V and 2 bases at J, with 11 bases between. The germline V gene has CDR1 SGDLS and CDR2 YYNGEE. The CDR3 length is 14 residues.

V gene TRBV2 combines with J gene TRBJ1-5, with no clear D. CDR1 is SNHLY, CDR2 FYNNEI, per germline. The CDR3 consists of 13 residues. The V end was cut by 8 bases, the J end by 4 bases, with 12 bases between. The CDR3 bases are TGTGCCAGCTCTATGGTGGAGAATCAGCCCCAGCATTTT. Protein: CASSMVENQPQHF.

This clone was counted between two and nine times. The chain employs TRBV5-8 and TRBJ2-3, with 7 nucleotides matching TRBD2. CDR3 size: 15 residues. The germline CDR1 and CDR2 sequences are SGHTS and YDEGEE. Losses at the gene ends were 0 bases for V and 2 bases for J; bases not matched to a gene: 3. The CDR3 nucleotides are TGTGCCAGCAGCTTGGAAGGGACTAACACAGATACGCAGTATTTT. Translated, it gives CASSLEGTNTDTQYF.

The chain is built from TRBV18 and TRBJ1-1, with D unclear. CDR1 and CDR2 (germline): KGHSH, LQKENI. V shed 3 bases and J shed 7 bases, with 9 bases lying between them. The CDR3 loop spans 12 amino acids. The CDR3 DNA is TGTGCCAGCTCACCCAATCCCCGTGAAGCTTTCTTT. Residues: CASSPNPREAFF.

V is TRBV5-1 and J is TRBJ2-7; D possibly corresponds to TRBD1 (6 bases). The germline V gene encodes CDR1 SGHRS and CDR2 YFSETQ. The CDR3 consists of 15 residues. V dropped 6 bases and J dropped 1 base, with 17 bases sitting between them. The CDR3 DNA sequence: TGCGCCAGCACACAAAGCTGGGACAAGTCCTACGAGCAGTACTTC. Translation gives CASTQSWDKSYEQYF.

Points on this clone: Mismatch with germline at one junction end may stem from a read error. The chain recombines TRBV5-1 with TRBJ2-1; D remains unclear. Germline CDR1 SGHRS, CDR2 YFSETQ. This CDR3 has 15 residues. The CDR3 spells CASTLNEVVYNEQFF. The CDR3 DNA sequence: TGCGCCAGCACCTTGAACGAAGTGGTATACAATGAGCAGTTCTTC.

The rearrangement joins TRBV29-1 to TRBJ1-5, with D perhaps TRBD1 (6 bases). The CDR3 runs 13 residues. Germline CDR1 reads SQVTM; CDR2 reads ANQGSEA. The ends were cut back, 1 base at V and 7 bases at J, with 11 bases in the middle. The CDR3, as DNA: TGCAGCGTTGAAGTCGGGGGCGGCCAGCCCCAGCATTTT. Protein product: CSVEVGGGQPQHF.

This sequence joins TRBV7-2 and TRBJ1-6; D remains ambiguous. Per germline, CDR1 SGHTA and CDR2 FQGNSA. V lost 2 bases and J lost 10, with 6 bases in between. This CDR3 has 12 residues. The CDR3 nucleotides read TGTGCCAGCAGCTTAATGGCATCACCCCTCCACTTT. It is translated as CASSLMASPLHF.

The chain recombines TRBV18 with TRBJ2-3; perhaps TRBD2 as D (5 bases). CDR3 length: 13 residues. Trimming took off 6 bases at V and 4 bases at J, with 11 bases between the two ends. CDR1 and CDR2 (germline): KGHSH, LQKENI. The chain's CDR3 is CASSWLAPDTQYF. The CDR3 bases are TGTGCCAGCTCGTGGCTAGCTCCAGATACGCAGTATTTT.

This clone appeared once. The J gene is TRBJ2-2, the V gene TRBV5-1; no clear D gene. There are 14 residues in the CDR3. Germline V gene sequence: CDR1 SGHRS, CDR2 YFSETQ. V lost 4 bases and J lost 3, with 10 bases in between. The CDR3 is CASSPTGDTGELFF. In DNA form, the CDR3 reads TGCGCCAGCAGCCCCACCGGCGACACCGGGGAGCTGTTTTTT.

The chain combines TRBV10-3 with TRBJ1-6, with 7 positions matching TRBD1. The ends lost 7 bases at V and 9 bases at J; junction bases unmatched: 9. Germline V gene lookup returns CDR1 ENHRY and CDR2 SYGVKD. This CDR3 has 14 amino acids. In DNA form, the CDR3 reads TGTGCCATCAACCCCGACAGGGCAGGTTCACCCCTCCACTTT. Amino acid sequence: CAINPDRAGSPLHF.